This T cell receptor beta chain was obtained from a study of blood T cell repertoires in COVID-19. Across the study: Sites in the United States, Italy and Spain provided acute and convalescent COVID-19 samples. T cells, B-cell-depleted T cells, or PBMCs provided the cDNA or gDNA that served as material.

Source study methods: For nucleated cells, counts were estimated from reference gene primer amplification. Produced via immunoSEQ multiplex PCR; TCRdb's table is partial and in-frame only. Clonal size and the V and J genes are those of that table, whereas D and trimming came from the DNA. The sample carries tens of thousands of clones, over 85% recorded once. The Seattle patients, enrolled during active infection, were followed longitudinally. The CDR3 sequence is 14 residues long. The V end was cut by 3 bases, the J end by 6 bases, with 15 bases between. The germline V gene encodes CDR1 MNHEY and CDR2 SMNVEV (reference sequence).

This TCR was sampled from a man aged 50-59 years with COVID-19, enrolled during active disease. Sequencing was performed on peripheral blood. The chain links TRBV27 to TRBJ2-7; D is perhaps TRBD1 (5 bases). CDR3 in amino acids: CASSFTGLPSEQYF. The CDR3, as DNA: TGTGCCAGCAGTTTTACAGGTTTACCTAGCGAGCAGTACTTC.